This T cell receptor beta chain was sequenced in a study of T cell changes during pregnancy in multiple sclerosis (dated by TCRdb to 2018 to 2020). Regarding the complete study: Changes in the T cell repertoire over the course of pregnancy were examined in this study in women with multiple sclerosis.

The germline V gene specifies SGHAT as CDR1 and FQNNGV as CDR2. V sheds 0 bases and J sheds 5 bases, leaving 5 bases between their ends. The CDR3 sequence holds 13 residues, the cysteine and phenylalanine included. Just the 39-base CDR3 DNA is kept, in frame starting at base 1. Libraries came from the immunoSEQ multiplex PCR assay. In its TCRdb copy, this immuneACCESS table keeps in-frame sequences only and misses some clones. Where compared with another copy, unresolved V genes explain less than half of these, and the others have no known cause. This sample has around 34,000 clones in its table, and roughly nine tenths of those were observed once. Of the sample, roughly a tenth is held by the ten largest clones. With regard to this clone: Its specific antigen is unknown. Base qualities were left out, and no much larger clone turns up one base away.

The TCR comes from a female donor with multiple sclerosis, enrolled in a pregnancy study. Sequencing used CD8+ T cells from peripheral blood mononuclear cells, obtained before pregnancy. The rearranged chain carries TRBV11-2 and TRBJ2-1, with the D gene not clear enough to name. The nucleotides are TGTGCCAGCAGCTTAGAAGCCCACAATGAGCAGTTCTTC. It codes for CASSLEAHNEQFF.